The 10 T cell receptor beta chains in this list originate from one sample, sequenced in a study of T cell responses to AZD1222 COVID-19 vaccine. Libraries were prepared by immunoSEQ multiplex PCR; TCRdb keeps only in-frame clonotypes and omits some of them. The sample includes 95,000 to 130,000 clones, roughly 90% seen only once; the top ten take 6.5% to 9.5%. Sequenced here: peripheral blood, sampled on day 0 of AZD1222 vaccination. The receptor set was obtained from an adult in good health.

The V gene is TRBV15, the J gene TRBJ2-2, with TRBD2 as a possible D gene (6 bases). The germline CDR1 and CDR2 sequences are LNHNV and YYDKDF (reference sequence). This CDR3 comprises 16 residues. V lost 0 bases and J 5 bases, leaving 13 bases between the germline ends. CDR3 sequence (DNA): TGTGCCACCAGCAGAGAAGGGTCAGGGAGGACCGGGGAGCTGTTTTTT. It translates to CATSREGSGRTGELFF.

V usage is TRBV2 and J usage is TRBJ2-1; the match to TRBD2 covers 15 bases. The V segment lost 8 bases and the J segment 10 bases; nucleotides outside the gene matches: 3. The CDR3 loop spans 13 amino acids. Germline assignment: CDR1 SNHLY and CDR2 FYNNEI. The CDR3 coding sequence is TGTGCCAGCGGACTAGCGGGGGGGCAAGAGCAGTTCTTC. Amino acid sequence: CASGLAGGQEQFF.

This clone was recorded many times. The chain uses TRBV6-1 and TRBJ1-5, with TRBD1 as a possible D gene (5 bases). Germline V gene data show CDR1 as MNHNS and CDR2 as SASEGT. CDR3 length equals 16 residues. V was trimmed by 0 bases and J by 10 bases, leaving 19 bases between them. The CDR3 is CASSEARDGLPRPQHF. CDR3 in DNA: TGTGCCAGCAGTGAAGCGAGGGACGGCTTACCGAGACCCCAGCATTTT.

This chain joins TRBV19 and TRBJ2-7; no firm D call. The CDR3 is 14 amino acids. Deletions cut 3 bases from V and 2 bases from J, with 11 bases between. Germline assignment: CDR1 LNHDA and CDR2 SQIVND (reference sequence). The CDR3 DNA sequence: TGTGCCAGTAGTATGTTGGGGTCTACCTACGAGCAGTACTTC. This translates into CASSMLGSTYEQYF.

This chain uses TRBV7-8 with TRBJ2-2; D unresolved. From germline, CDR1 is SGHVS and CDR2 FQNEAQ. Deletions cut 3 bases from V and 6 bases from J, with 20 bases between. This CDR3 is 17 amino acids long. Here the CDR3 reads CASSFTPELTTPGELFF. In DNA, the CDR3 is TGTGCCAGCAGCTTTACACCCGAATTAACTACTCCCGGGGAGCTGTTTTTT.

The chain combines TRBV9 with TRBJ2-2, with D unresolved. This CDR3 spans 14 amino acids. Germline CDR1 is SGDLS and CDR2 is YYNGEE. V dropped 2 bases and J dropped 6 bases, with 11 bases sitting between them. In DNA, the CDR3 is TGTGCCAGCAGCGTTATGTTACTCCCCGGGGAGCTGTTTTTT. Translated: CASSVMLLPGELFF. The full variable domain, rest sourced from reference TRBV9 and TRBJ2-2, is DSGVTQTPKHLITATGQRVTLRCSPRSGDLSVYWYQQSLDQGLQFLIQYYNGEERAKGNILERFSAQQFPDLHSELNLSSLELGDSALYFCASSVMLLPGELFFGEGSRLTVL.

The V gene is TRBV4-1, the J gene TRBJ1-3, with a possible D match to TRBD1 (6 bases). The CDR3 sequence is 15 residues long. The germline CDR1 and CDR2 sequences are MGHRA and YSYEKL. The V end lost 3 bases, the J end lost 4 bases, and 13 bases lay between the germline ends. The CDR3 DNA reads TGCGCCAGCAGCCAGCCCCGGACAGTGGGAAACACCATATATTTT. It is translated as CASSQPRTVGNTIYF.

Only a few counts were recorded for this clone. The CDR3 loop reads CASSEDQGYEQYF. CDR3 in DNA: TGTGCCAGCTCAGAGGATCAGGGATACGAGCAGTACTTC. The J gene is TRBJ2-7, the V gene TRBV18; the D gene is possibly TRBD1 (5 bases). CDR1 is KGHSH and CDR2 is LQKENI in the germline V gene. V lost 5 bases to trimming and J lost 4 bases, with 12 bases between them. CDR3 length: 13 amino acids.

J is TRBJ1-6 and V is TRBV4-1, with D possibly being TRBD1 (6 bases). Germline loops: CDR1 MGHRA, CDR2 YSYEKL. V shed 4 bases and J shed 6 bases, with 13 bases lying between them. This CDR3 is 15 amino acids long. The CDR3 nucleotides are TGCGCCAGCAGCCTCGGACAGAAACTTAATTCACCCCTCCACTTT. Protein product: CASSLGQKLNSPLHF.

This rearrangement joins TRBV28 to TRBJ1-6; unclear D gene. The CDR3 extends over 14 amino acids. Per germline, CDR1 MDHEN and CDR2 SYDVKM. V lost 6 bases, J lost 6 bases, and 12 bases lay in between. The chain's CDR3 is CASRPAGLNSPLHF. The CDR3, as DNA: TGTGCCAGCAGGCCCGCCGGTCTTAATTCACCCCTCCACTTT.